The 6 T cell receptor beta chains below come from one sample, sequenced in a study of blood T cell repertoires in COVID-19. Some clones are missing from TCRdb's copy, which holds only in-frame ones; the method was immunoSEQ multiplex PCR. The top ten clones hold roughly 1.2% of a sample with around 60,000 clones, roughly 85% of them seen once. The sample comprised peripheral blood. These receptors came from a man between 40 and 49 years old with acute or convalescent COVID-19.

Details on this clone: This sample includes further DNA sequences coding for the same CDR3. The chain joins TRBV2 to TRBJ2-3; TRBD2 might be the D (6 bases). The CDR3 covers 13 residues. In germline, CDR1 is SNHLY, CDR2 FYNNEI. Trimming shortened V by 4 bases and J by 3 bases, and 8 bases separated the two germline ends. The CDR3 spells CASSGDFTDTQYF. CDR3 coding DNA: TGTGCCAGCAGTGGGGACTTTACAGATACGCAGTATTTT.

This rearrangement joins TRBV4-2 to TRBJ2-5; 7 bases agree with TRBD2. V shed 1 base and J 4 bases; nucleotides not matched to a gene: 6. The CDR3 covers 15 residues. Germline values: CDR1 LGHNA, CDR2 YNFKEQ. The CDR3: CASSQGLADLETQYF. For the CDR3, the DNA is TGTGCCAGCAGCCAAGGACTAGCTGATTTAGAGACCCAGTACTTC.

The chain uses TRBV9 and TRBJ2-5; tentative D call: TRBD2 (6 bases). This CDR3 region has 15 residues. The germline V and J ends were trimmed by 3 bases and 1 base, with 13 bases remaining between them. Germline CDR1 SGDLS, CDR2 YYNGEE. The DNA of the CDR3 is TGTGCCAGCAGCGCCGGGACTTCCCCCCAAGAGACCCAGTACTTC. Its protein product is CASSAGTSPQETQYF.

This chain links TRBV6-6 with TRBJ1-1; D is unresolved. From germline, CDR1 is MNHNY and CDR2 SVGAGI (reference sequence). The CDR3 spans 14 residues. Trimming shortened V by 7 bases and J by 1 base, and 13 bases separated the two germline ends. As DNA, the CDR3 is TGTGCCAGCACCTACGGGGAGGGGAACACTGAAGCTTTCTTT. It yields the protein CASTYGEGNTEAFF.

This chain joins TRBV6-1 and TRBJ2-3, with a possible D match to TRBD2 (5 bases). Germline V gene lookup returns CDR1 MNHNS and CDR2 SASEGT. Trimming stripped 2 bases from V and 1 base from J, with 22 bases between. The CDR3 spans 19 residues. The DNA of the CDR3 is TGTGCCAGCAGTGAACGGGGAGTCGTGTCGGGGTGGGGCACAGATACGCAGTATTTT. As protein: CASSERGVVSGWGTDTQYF.

V and J are TRBV19 and TRBJ1-6; a possible D gene is TRBD1 (6 bases). The V end was cut by 3 bases, the J end by 8 bases, with 11 bases between. Germline lookup yields CDR1 LNHDA and CDR2 SQIVND (reference sequence). The CDR3 length is 14 residues. Here the CDR3 DNA reads TGTGCCAGTAGTATCAGGGGCCCGGATTCACCCCTCCACTTT. Translated: CASSIRGPDSPLHF.